These 10 T cell receptor beta chains share one sample of origin, sequenced in a study of blood T cell repertoires in COVID-19. TCRdb's table, derived via immunoSEQ multiplex PCR, lists solely in-frame clones and lacks some. This table holds 97,000 or so clones, around 81% found once. Source material: peripheral blood. These receptors were taken from a man in his fifties or sixties with acute or convalescent COVID-19.

The rearrangement uses TRBV2 and TRBJ1-5; D not certain. Per the germline V gene, CDR1 is SNHLY and CDR2 is FYNNEI. The V and J ends lost 5 bases and 0 bases respectively, with 8 bases between them. The CDR3 is made up of 14 amino acids. CDR3 amino acids: CASSKTSSNQPQHF. DNA of the CDR3: TGTGCCAGCAGTAAGACTAGTAGCAATCAGCCCCAGCATTTT.

The table lists this clone with a count of one. The chain has TRBV7-7 and TRBJ2-5; 12 bases match TRBD2. J gave up 5 bases and V 5 bases, and 6 bases lay outside the gene matches. The CDR3 covers 15 residues. The germline gives CDR1 SSHAT, CDR2 FNYEAQ (reference sequence). The CDR3: CASSATSGSGETQYF. CDR3 coding DNA: TGTGCCAGCAGCGCGACTAGCGGGAGCGGGGAGACCCAGTACTTC.

This clone was picked up a small number of times. CDR3: CASSGPPPGTGGVYTF. CDR3 sequence (DNA): TGTGCCAGCAGTGGACCTCCCCCAGGGACAGGGGGCGTCTACACCTTC. The V and J genes are TRBV6-1 and TRBJ1-2; 12 bases agree with TRBD1. CDR3 length: 16 amino acids. Germline CDR1 and CDR2: MNHNS and SASEGT. Trimming at V came to 4 bases and at J to 10 bases, leaving 13 bases not matched to a gene.

The chain couples TRBV2 to TRBJ1-2, with 11 bases lining up with TRBD1. Germline trimming cut 7 bases from V and 5 bases from J; bases unmatched to any gene: 12. The germline gives CDR1 SNHLY, CDR2 FYNNEI. CDR3 size: 16 residues. The CDR3 DNA reads as TGTGCCAGCACCCGGGACAGGGGGGAAAAACGTTATGGCTACACCTTC. It translates to CASTRDRGEKRYGYTF.

The chain couples TRBV4-1 to TRBJ1-4; 7 bases fit TRBD1. The germline gives CDR1 MGHRA, CDR2 YSYEKL. The CDR3 has 16 residues. V trimming: 6 bases; J trimming: 7 bases; junction bases outside the gene matches: 14. CDR3 in DNA: TGCGCCAGCAGGGCTACAGGGGCCAGGGCTTCTGAAAAACTGTTTTTT. It specifies CASRATGARASEKLFF.

The chain has TRBV5-1 and TRBJ2-5; possibly TRBD1 for D (5 bases). V shed 4 bases and J shed 3 bases, with 10 bases lying between them. Looked up from germline, CDR1 is SGHRS and CDR2 is YFSETQ. The CDR3 spans 13 residues. As DNA, the CDR3 is TGCGCCAGCAGCCTCGACAGTGAAGAGACCCAGTACTTC. Protein: CASSLDSEETQYF. Full variable domain (missing parts from reference TRBV5-1 and TRBJ2-5): KAGVTQTPRYLIKTRGQQVTLSCSPISGHRSVSWYQQTPGQGLQFLFEYFSETQRNKGNFPGRFSGRQFSNSRSEMNVSTLELGDSALYLCASSLDSEETQYFGPGTRLLVL.

This clone appeared a single time. The J gene is TRBJ2-3, the V gene TRBV5-1, with TRBD2 as a possible D gene (5 bases). The CDR3 length is 19 residues. Trimming cost V 0 bases and J 1 base, with 21 bases left between them. CDR1 is SGHRS, CDR2 YFSETQ, per germline. In nucleotides, the CDR3 is TGCGCCAGCAGCTTGGCCCATGGCAGCGGAGTTCGACGCACAGATACGCAGTATTTT. It is translated as CASSLAHGSGVRRTDTQYF.

Comment on this clone: The junction shows a germline mismatch at one end, possibly a read error. The CDR3 nucleotides read TGTGCTAGCAGCGATCACCCACAGGGGGCCGGGGAGCTGTTTTTT. Protein product: CASSDHPQGAGELFF. This rearrangement joins TRBV7-7 to TRBJ2-2; 8 bases agree with TRBD1. The CDR3 is made up of 15 amino acids. Germline loops: CDR1 SSHAT, CDR2 FNYEAQ (reference sequence).

The rearrangement links TRBV6-5 to TRBJ2-3, with 8 bases that match TRBD2. V lost 8 bases and J lost 3; bases outside the gene matches: 10. Per the germline V gene, CDR1 is MNHEY and CDR2 is SVGAGI. CDR3 length equals 15 residues. CDR3 protein: CASGQSGGRTDTQYF. CDR3 sequence (DNA): TGTGCCAGCGGCCAAAGCGGGGGTCGGACAGATACGCAGTATTTT.

The CDR3 DNA reads TGTGCCTGGAGTTGGACAGGGGTGCCTGAGCAGTTCTTC. It codes for CAWSWTGVPEQFF. The chain has TRBV30 and TRBJ2-1, with 9 nucleotides matching TRBD1. V gave up 2 bases and J gave up 9 bases; unmatched junction bases: 5. This CDR3 comprises 13 residues. Per germline, CDR1 GTSNPN and CDR2 SVGIG (reference sequence).